The sequence of this T cell receptor beta chain was determined in a study of cytomegalovirus exposure and HLA in healthy donors. Study-level background: From HLA-typed donors, an early data release held about 85 million unique TCRs. General study points: Through in vitro validation, a few CMV-associated chains were shown to be specific for CMV antigens. An analysis was carried out later, and it reportedly showed fewer N-insertions in an Asian-associated ancestry cluster than the approximately 700-donor mean. Reportedly, diagnosis of cytomegalovirus status by the classifier showed high specificity and sensitivity.

In regard to this clone: Its antigen is not identified.

Germline CDR1 and CDR2: KGHSY and FQNENV. This CDR3 contains 13 residues. The junction had 6 bases not matched to a gene; V was cut back by 8 bases and J by 3 bases. Primers: 60 Vbeta forward and 13 Jbeta reverse. Clones were sequenced by immunoSEQ multiplex PCR, and TCRdb holds only the in-frame ones, with some missing. The sample carries roughly 100,000 clones, about 70% recorded once. The genes are TRBV16 and TRBJ1-1; 7 bases are a match to TRBD1. The TCR was taken from a woman aged 50 to 60 in good health and CMV-seropositive. The sample was PBMCs. The CDR3 loop is CASSRGQHTEAFF. CDR3 DNA sequence: TGTGCCAGCTCTAGGGGACAGCACACTGAAGCTTTCTTT.